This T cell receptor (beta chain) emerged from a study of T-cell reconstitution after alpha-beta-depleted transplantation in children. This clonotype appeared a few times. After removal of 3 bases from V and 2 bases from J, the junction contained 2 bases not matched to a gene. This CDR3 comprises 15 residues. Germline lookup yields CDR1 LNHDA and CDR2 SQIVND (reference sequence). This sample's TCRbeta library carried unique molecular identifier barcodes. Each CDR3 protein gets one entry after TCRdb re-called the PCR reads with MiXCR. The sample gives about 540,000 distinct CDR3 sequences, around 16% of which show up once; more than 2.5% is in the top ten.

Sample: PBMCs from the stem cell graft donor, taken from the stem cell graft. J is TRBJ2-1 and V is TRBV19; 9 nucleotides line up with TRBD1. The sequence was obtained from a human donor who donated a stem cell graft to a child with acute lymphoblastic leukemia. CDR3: CASSIGQGPYNEQFF. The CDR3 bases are TGTGCCAGTAGTATCGGACAGGGGCCCTACAATGAGCAGTTCTTC.